This entry lists 31 T cell receptor beta chains sequenced from one sample in a study of T cell repertoires in urothelial bladder cancer. TCRdb's table, derived via immunoSEQ multiplex PCR, lists solely in-frame clones and lacks some. The data contain 6,700 or so clones, about two thirds of them seen just once; the ten biggest clones take up about 12%. Sequencing was performed on tumor-infiltrating cells from bladder cancer. The source of these receptors is a human donor with urothelial carcinoma.

A few counts support this clone. This chain uses TRBV6-6 with TRBJ2-3, with D possibly TRBD2 on 6 matching bases. The V gene lost 8 bases and the J gene lost 2 bases, with 14 bases spanning the gap. CDR3 length: 14 residues. The germline CDR1 and CDR2 sequences are MNHNY and SVGAGI (reference sequence). CDR3 protein: CASLLARNTDTQYF. The CDR3 DNA reads as TGTGCCAGCTTGCTAGCGCGGAACACAGATACGCAGTATTTT.

The chain carries TRBV5-1 and TRBJ2-1; D uncertain. V gave up 1 base and J gave up 2 bases, with 16 bases separating them. The CDR3 covers 17 residues. In germline, CDR1 is SGHRS, CDR2 YFSETQ. Here the CDR3 reads CASSLNYDLNTYNEQFF. In DNA, the CDR3 is TGCGCCAGCAGCTTGAACTACGACCTAAATACCTACAATGAGCAGTTCTTC. Together with reference TRBV5-1 and TRBJ2-1, the CDR3 gives the full variable domain: KAGVTQTPRYLIKTRGQQVTLSCSPISGHRSVSWYQQTPGQGLQFLFEYFSETQRNKGNFPGRFSGRQFSNSRSEMNVSTLELGDSALYLCASSLNYDLNTYNEQFFGPGTRLTVL.

DNA for the CDR3: TGTGCCAGCAGCAATCTCGGGACAGGTGCAGATACGCAGTATTTT. Translation: CASSNLGTGADTQYF. The genes are TRBV5-6 and TRBJ2-3, with 8 bases aligning to TRBD1. Germline V gives CDR1 SGHDT, CDR2 YYEEEE. The J segment lost 4 bases and the V segment lost 4 bases, leaving 8 bases of the junction unmatched. The CDR3 runs 15 residues.

The chain links TRBV5-6 to TRBJ2-7, with D perhaps TRBD1 (5 bases). Between the trimmed V and J ends, which lost 4 bases and 3 bases, there was a span of 17 bases. The CDR3 consists of 15 residues. The germline gives CDR1 SGHDT, CDR2 YYEEEE. For the CDR3, the DNA is TGTGCCAGCAGCATTACGGGTTTGACAGACTACGAGCAGTACTTC. Translated: CASSITGLTDYEQYF.

This clone was detected only a few times. This sample includes further DNA sequences coding for the same CDR3. This chain uses TRBV30 with TRBJ1-6, with a weak D call TRBD1 (6 bases). Trimming took 6 bases from V and 4 from J, leaving 10 bases between them. This CDR3 contains 13 residues. The V gene's germline CDR1 is GTSNPN and CDR2 SVGIG (reference sequence). In DNA, the CDR3 is TGTGCCTGCAGGGGCGAGTATAATTCACCCCTCCACTTT. Translating it yields CACRGEYNSPLHF.

On this clone itself: One junction end does not reproduce the germline sequence, and a read error may be involved. The rearrangement links TRBV5-4 to TRBJ2-7; D is uncertain. The CDR3 has 14 residues. Germline assignment: CDR1 SGHNT and CDR2 YYREEE (reference sequence). The CDR3 here is CASSLFSNSNEQYF. The CDR3 nucleotides are TGTGCCAGCAGCTTGTTTTCCAACTCCAACGAGCAGTACTTC. The entire variable domain, with the rest obtained from reference TRBV5-4 and TRBJ2-7, is as follows: ETGVTQSPTHLIKTRGQQVTLRCSSQSGHNTVSWYQQALGQGPQFIFQYYREEENGRGNFPPRFSGLQFPNYSSELNVNALELDDSALYLCASSLFSNSNEQYFGPGTRLTVT.

This clone is labeled large. This chain joins TRBV5-5 and TRBJ2-2, with a possible D match to TRBD2 (6 bases). V dropped 5 bases and J dropped 4 bases, with 12 bases sitting between them. Germline loops: CDR1 SGHKS, CDR2 YYEKEE (reference sequence). This CDR3 has 14 residues. DNA for the CDR3: TGTGCCAGCAGTTCACTAGCTGTCACCGGGGAGCTGTTTTTT. Protein sequence: CASSSLAVTGELFF.

This sequence joins TRBV5-6 and TRBJ2-7; D may be TRBD1 (6 bases). With 1 base removed from V and 6 bases from J, the gap between germline ends came to 20 bases. The CDR3 sequence is 16 residues long. CDR1 and CDR2 from the germline V gene are SGHDT and YYEEEE. The CDR3, as DNA: TGTGCCAGCAGCTTGCTTTTGTTGGGGAAAGGGGGCGAGCAGTACTTC. The encoded protein is CASSLLLLGKGGEQYF.

The gene calls are TRBV29-1 and TRBJ1-4; D uncertain. Germline CDR1 SQVTM, CDR2 ANQGSEA. Trimming cost V 7 bases and J 5 bases, with 23 bases left between them. This CDR3 has 16 residues. The CDR3, as DNA: TGCAGCGGGAAGAACGGTCAGCTAAACTCAAATGAAAAACTGTTTTTT. Translated: CSGKNGQLNSNEKLFF.

The DNA of the CDR3 is TGTGCCTGGAGTGGAGTAAATCTTCCCGAGCAGTACTTC. It specifies CAWSGVNLPEQYF. The chain recombines TRBV30 with TRBJ2-7; no clear D. The CDR3 extends over 13 amino acids. Trimming took 1 base from V and 6 from J, leaving 13 bases between them. Germline CDR1 is GTSNPN and CDR2 is SVGIG (reference sequence).

The V and J genes are TRBV7-9 and TRBJ1-6; D gene uncertain. The CDR3 loop spans 14 amino acids. Germline assignment: CDR1 SEHNR and CDR2 FQNEAQ (reference sequence). Trimming stripped 7 bases from V and 7 bases from J, with 14 bases between. The CDR3 loop reads CASIDGSHNSPLHF. CDR3 DNA: TGTGCCAGCATCGACGGGTCTCACAATTCACCCCTCCACTTT.

The chain links TRBV28 to TRBJ1-1; D unclear. Per germline, CDR1 MDHEN and CDR2 SYDVKM. V was cut by 9 bases and J by 6 bases, with 11 bases left in between. The length of the CDR3 is 11 residues. CDR3 sequence (DNA): TGTGCCAGTCAAAGGAGGCCTGAAGCTTTCTTT. Encoded protein: CASQRRPEAFF.

The chain uses TRBV4-1 and TRBJ1-4; D is perhaps TRBD1 (5 bases). The CDR3 extends over 16 amino acids. The germline V gene encodes CDR1 MGHRA and CDR2 YSYEKL. The V and J ends lost 0 bases and 4 bases respectively, with 12 bases between them. The CDR3 loop is CASSQDLGGDNEKLFF. DNA for the CDR3: TGCGCCAGCAGCCAAGATTTAGGAGGGGATAATGAAAAACTGTTTTTT.

CDR3: CASSLSGLAKNIQYF. The CDR3 DNA reads TGTGCCAGCAGTTTAAGTGGATTAGCCAAAAACATTCAGTACTTC. The chain links TRBV27 to TRBJ2-4; D gene ambiguous. V shed 2 bases and J shed 0 bases, with 8 bases lying between them. In germline, CDR1 is MNHEY, CDR2 SMNVEV (reference sequence). The length of the CDR3 is 15 residues.

This chain joins TRBV6-1 and TRBJ1-1, with 9 bases lining up with TRBD1. The V gene end was trimmed by 7 bases and the J gene end by 4 bases; junction bases not matched to a gene: 7. CDR3 size: 14 residues. Looked up from germline, CDR1 is MNHNS and CDR2 is SASEGT. The CDR3 bases are TGTGCCAGCAACCGGGACAGGGCTACCACTGAAGCTTTCTTT. This translates into CASNRDRATTEAFF.

The chain uses TRBV27 and TRBJ2-3; 9 bases are shared with TRBD2. Trimming at V came to 4 bases and at J to 6 bases, leaving 8 bases not matched to a gene. The length of the CDR3 is 15 residues. Germline CDR1 MNHEY, CDR2 SMNVEV (reference sequence). The CDR3 nucleotides are TGTGCCAGCAGTTCGCCGACTAGCGGTGGTGATACGCAGTATTTT. This encodes CASSSPTSGGDTQYF.

The sample holds one count of this clone. The gene calls are TRBV9 and TRBJ1-3, with no clear D. The germline gives CDR1 SGDLS, CDR2 YYNGEE. V dropped 0 bases and J dropped 3 bases, with 7 bases sitting between them. The length of the CDR3 is 14 residues. In DNA form, the CDR3 reads TGTGCCAGCAGCGTAGAGGGCCATGGAAACACCATATATTTT. This codes for CASSVEGHGNTIYF.

In this sample, this clone turned up a few times. The chain couples TRBV9 to TRBJ2-2, with 10 nucleotides matching TRBD1. Germline V gene sequence: CDR1 SGDLS, CDR2 YYNGEE. Trimming cost V 4 bases and J 6 bases; bases outside gene matches: 6. The CDR3 runs to 15 residues. CDR3 DNA sequence: TGTGCCAGCAGCCGAGGGACAGGGGAACCCGGGGAGCTGTTTTTT. Translated, it gives CASSRGTGEPGELFF.

V is TRBV28 and J is TRBJ1-2; no reliable D call. Trimming shortened V by 5 bases and J by 2 bases, and 9 bases separated the two germline ends. There are 13 residues in the CDR3. CDR1 and CDR2 from the germline V gene are MDHEN and SYDVKM. CDR3 sequence (DNA): TGTGCCAGCAGTGCCGGACGGAACTATGGCTACACCTTC. The encoded protein is CASSAGRNYGYTF.

The V call is TRBV19, the J call TRBJ1-1; the D is unclear. Trimming pared 3 bases from V and 7 bases from J, leaving 12 bases between. The CDR3 extends over 13 amino acids. Germline V lookup: CDR1 LNHDA, CDR2 SQIVND (reference sequence). The CDR3 nucleotides are TGTGCCAGTAGTATGGGTAATCGGGGTGAAGCTTTCTTT. Translation: CASSMGNRGEAFF.

The chain uses TRBV27 and TRBJ1-5; weak D call: TRBD1 (6 bases). Germline V lookup: CDR1 MNHEY, CDR2 SMNVEV (reference sequence). The CDR3 sequence is 14 residues long. Trimming removed 3 bases from V and 6 bases from J, with 12 bases in between. CDR3 in amino acids: CASSFGGTSQPQHF. CDR3 in DNA: TGTGCCAGCAGTTTTGGCGGGACAAGTCAGCCCCAGCATTTT.

The V gene is TRBV7-6, the J gene TRBJ2-3; 7 bases fit TRBD2. The CDR3 loop spans 13 amino acids. The V and J ends lost 5 bases and 4 bases, in that order; junction bases with no gene match: 3. Germline V gives CDR1 SGHVS, CDR2 FNYEAQ. This chain's CDR3 is CASSPGLADTQYF. DNA for the CDR3: TGTGCCAGCAGCCCAGGACTAGCAGATACGCAGTATTTT.

Written as DNA, the CDR3 is TGTGCCAGCAGCCAAGGGATCTATGGCTACACCTTC. This sequence encodes CASSQGIYGYTF. The chain carries TRBV14 and TRBJ1-2; D gene unclear. CDR3 length: 12 residues. Germline-derived CDR1 and CDR2 are SGHDN and FVKESK. V was shortened by 1 base and J by 4 bases, with 4 bases between the two germline ends.

In its sample, this clone ranks as medium-sized. The CDR3 coding sequence is TGTGCCAGCAGTGAACCTGGACAGGGAAGGCGGAACACTGAAGCTTTCTTT. This sequence encodes CASSEPGQGRRNTEAFF. The rearrangement uses TRBV6-1 and TRBJ1-1; 8 bases fit TRBD1. From germline, CDR1 is MNHNS and CDR2 SASEGT. CDR3 length equals 17 residues. V was clipped by 2 bases and J by 1 base; unmatched bases: 9.

The V call is TRBV19, the J call TRBJ2-1; 8 bases line up with TRBD2. The V and J ends lost 5 bases and 3 bases, in that order; junction bases with no gene match: 9. Germline V lookup: CDR1 LNHDA, CDR2 SQIVND (reference sequence). CDR3 length: 16 amino acids. CDR3 residues: CASSFAGGSLYNEQFF. For the CDR3, the DNA is TGTGCCAGTAGTTTTGCGGGGGGCTCCCTCTACAATGAGCAGTTCTTC.

The chain couples TRBV4-1 to TRBJ2-1, with 13 bases fitting TRBD2. CDR3 size: 21 residues. Trimming took 0 bases from V and 8 from J; bases not matched to a gene: 19. CDR1 and CDR2 (germline): MGHRA, YSYEKL. CDR3 in amino acids: CASSQEAGLAGARTRGHEQFF. CDR3 nucleotide sequence: TGCGCCAGCAGCCAAGAGGCTGGACTAGCGGGGGCAAGGACCCGGGGGCATGAGCAGTTCTTC.

V is TRBV28 and J is TRBJ2-5, with D unresolved. The CDR3 totals 16 residues. Germline assignment: CDR1 MDHEN and CDR2 SYDVKM. V lost 4 bases to trimming and J lost 3 bases, with 18 bases between them. This CDR3 reads CASSSAEDYREETQYF. The DNA of the CDR3 is TGTGCCAGCAGTTCGGCGGAAGATTACAGAGAAGAGACCCAGTACTTC.

The chain is built from TRBV2 and TRBJ1-4; D not resolved. The V end lost 1 base, the J end lost 8 bases, and 2 bases lay between the germline ends. Germline assignment: CDR1 SNHLY and CDR2 FYNNEI. The length of the CDR3 is 11 residues. For the CDR3, the DNA is TGTGCCAGCAGTGAAGTGGAAAAACTGTTTTTT. This gives the protein CASSEVEKLFF.

Only a few counts were recorded for this clone. V usage is TRBV6-5 and J usage is TRBJ2-2; weak D call: TRBD1 (6 bases). The CDR3 has 15 residues. Germline V gene lookup returns CDR1 MNHEY and CDR2 SVGAGI. Trimming cost V 8 bases and J 0 bases, with 13 bases left between them. The CDR3 loop reads CASGKRTANTGELFF. CDR3 in DNA: TGTGCCAGCGGAAAGAGGACAGCGAACACCGGGGAGCTGTTTTTT.

The chain joins TRBV29-1 to TRBJ1-1; 7 nucleotides align to TRBD1. This CDR3 has 14 amino acids. The germline V gene has CDR1 SQVTM and CDR2 ANQGSEA. V shed 5 bases, J shed 0 bases, and the junction held 6 bases outside the gene matches. The DNA of the CDR3 is TGCAGCGTTCGGGACAGTTGGTTGAACACTGAAGCTTTCTTT. Translating gives CSVRDSWLNTEAFF.

The chain joins TRBV15 to TRBJ2-1, with D uncertain. V lost 1 base, J lost 8 bases, and 6 bases lay in between. This CDR3 is 12 amino acids long. Germline V CDR1 and CDR2: LNHNV, YYDKDF (reference sequence). The CDR3 DNA reads as TGTGCCACCAGCAGAGGAATCTATGAGCAGTTCTTC. This gives the protein CATSRGIYEQFF.